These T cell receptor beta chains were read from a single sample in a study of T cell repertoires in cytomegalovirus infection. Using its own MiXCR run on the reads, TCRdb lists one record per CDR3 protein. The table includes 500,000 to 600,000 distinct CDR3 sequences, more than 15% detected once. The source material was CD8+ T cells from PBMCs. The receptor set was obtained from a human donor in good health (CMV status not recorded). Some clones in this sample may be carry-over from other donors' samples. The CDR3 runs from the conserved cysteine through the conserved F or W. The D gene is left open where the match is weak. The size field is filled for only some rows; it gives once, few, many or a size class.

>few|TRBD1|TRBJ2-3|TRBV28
TGTGCCAGCAGTACGAGGACAGGGGCCGATACGCAGTATTTT
CASSTRTGADTQYF
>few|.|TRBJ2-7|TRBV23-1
TGCGCCAGCGTCCTCGGGGACTCCAGCTCCTACGAGCAGTACTTC
CASVLGDSSSYEQYF
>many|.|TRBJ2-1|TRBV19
TGTGCCAGTAGTATAGCGGTCCGGAACCCCTACAATGAGCAGTTCTTC
CASSIAVRNPYNEQFF
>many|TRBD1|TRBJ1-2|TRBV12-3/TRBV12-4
TGTGCCAGCAGTTCCGGGACAGGGGGATTTTACACCTTC
CASSSGTGGFYTF
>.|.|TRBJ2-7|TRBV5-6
TGTGCCAGCAGCAGCGGTAGGGGATGGTACGAGCAGTACTTC
CASSSGRGWYEQYF
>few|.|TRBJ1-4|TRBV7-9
TGTGCCAGCAGTAGCGGGCCGAGGGTTCATGAAAAACTGTTTTTT
CASSSGPRVHEKLFF
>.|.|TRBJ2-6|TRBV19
TGTGCCAGTAGCCGAAACTCTGGGGCCAACGTCCTGACTTTC
CASSRNSGANVLTF
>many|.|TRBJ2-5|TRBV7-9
TGTGCCAGCAGCCCCCCCCACACAGGGACCCCGCGGGAGGAGACCCAGTACTTC
CASSPPHTGTPREETQYF
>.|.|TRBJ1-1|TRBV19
TGTGCCAGTAAGGAACGGGCGTCACAGTCCACTGAAGCTTTCTTT
CASKERASQSTEAFF
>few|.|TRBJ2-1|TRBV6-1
TGTGCCAGCCAGTTTATGGAAGGTTCATTCCATGAGCAGTTCTTC
CASQFMEGSFHEQFF
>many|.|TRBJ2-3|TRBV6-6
TGTGCCAGCAGTTACTCCGCCGGACAAAACCCTCCCACAGATACGCAGTATTTT
CASSYSAGQNPPTDTQYF
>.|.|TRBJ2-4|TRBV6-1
TGTGCCAGCCTCACGGGTGCAAACATTCAGTACTTC
CASLTGANIQYF
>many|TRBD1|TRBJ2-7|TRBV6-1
TGTGCCAGCAGATCCAAGGACAGGGCTACCTACGAGCAGTACTTC
CASRSKDRATYEQYF
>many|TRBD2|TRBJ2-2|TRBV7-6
TGTGCCAGCAGCTCCGGACTAGGCCCCGGGGAGCTGTTTTTT
CASSSGLGPGELFF
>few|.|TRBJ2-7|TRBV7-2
TGTGCCAGCAGGTCAACAATGGGCTACGAGCAGTACTTC
CASRSTMGYEQYF
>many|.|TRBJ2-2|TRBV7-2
TGTGCCAGCAGCCCCGGGCAGTTGAACACCGGGGAGCTGTTTTTT
CASSPGQLNTGELFF
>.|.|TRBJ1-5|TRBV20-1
TGCAGTGCTAGAGATGCAGGGGAGGTCAATCAGCCCCAGCATTTT
CSARDAGEVNQPQHF
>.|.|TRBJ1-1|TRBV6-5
TGTGCCAGCAGTTACTCAGGGCTGATGGCTGAAGCTTTCTTT
CASSYSGLMAEAFF
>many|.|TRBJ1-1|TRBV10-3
TGTGCCATCAGTGACTCAGGGAGCGGGAACACTGAAGCTTTCTTT
CAISDSGSGNTEAFF
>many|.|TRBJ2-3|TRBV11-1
TGTGCCAGCAGCTTAGCGGACAGCAGCACAGATACGCAGTATTTT
CASSLADSSTDTQYF
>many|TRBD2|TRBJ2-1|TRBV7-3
TGTGCCAGCAGCTCGACTAGCGGCGCCCTCCATAATGAGCAGTTCTTC
CASSSTSGALHNEQFF
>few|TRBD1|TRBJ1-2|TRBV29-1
TGCAGCGTACCGGGACAGGGCGTGCATGGCTACACCTTC
CSVPGQGVHGYTF
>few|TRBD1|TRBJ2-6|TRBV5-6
TGTGCCAGCAGCTTACCCCCGGGACAGGGGGTCCCTGGGGCCAACGTCCTGACTTTC
CASSLPPGQGVPGANVLTF
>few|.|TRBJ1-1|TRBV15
TGTGCCACCAGCACCAGGAGTATGAACACTGAAGCTTTCTTT
CATSTRSMNTEAFF
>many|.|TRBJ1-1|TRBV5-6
TGTGCCAGCAGCTCCTGGCCGGTGGGGAGAACTGAAGCTTTCTTT
CASSSWPVGRTEAFF
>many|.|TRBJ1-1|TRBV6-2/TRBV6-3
TGTGCCAGCAGTTACTCGGAGGGGGGGATTGAAGCTTTCTTT
CASSYSEGGIEAFF
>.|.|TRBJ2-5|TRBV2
TGTGCCAGCCCATCAGGGGCCCAAGAGGCCCAGTACTTC
CASPSGAQEAQYF
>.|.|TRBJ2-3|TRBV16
TGTGCCAGCAGCTCGCCTTTACAGGGTCCAGATACGCAGTATTTT
CASSSPLQGPDTQYF
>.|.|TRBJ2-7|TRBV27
TGTGCCAGCAGTTTATCTACACCCTCGGTGGGCTCCTACGAGCAGTACTTC
CASSLSTPSVGSYEQYF
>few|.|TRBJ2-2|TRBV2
TGTGCCAGCAAACGGGACTCCGGGGAGCTGTTTTTT
CASKRDSGELFF
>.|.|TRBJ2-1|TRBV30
TGTGCCTGGACCCTCCTGACTAGCAATGAGCAGTTCTTC
CAWTLLTSNEQFF
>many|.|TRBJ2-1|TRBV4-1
TGCGCCAGCAGCCAACCCCGGGCGGGTGAGCAGTTCTTC
CASSQPRAGEQFF
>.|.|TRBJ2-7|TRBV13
TGTGCCAGCAGCTTCGTCAGGACTTCTGCGGGGGAGCAGTACTTC
CASSFVRTSAGEQYF
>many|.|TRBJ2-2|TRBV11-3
TGTGCCAGCAGCCGCCCGGGGGAAGGCGGGGAGCTGTTTTTT
CASSRPGEGGELFF
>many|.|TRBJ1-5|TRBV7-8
TGTGCCAGCAGCTTGGGGGGAGACAATCAGCCCCAGCATTTT
CASSLGGDNQPQHF
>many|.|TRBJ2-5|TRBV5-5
TGTGCCAGCAGCTTACCTGACGCTCAAGAGACCCAGTACTTC
CASSLPDAQETQYF
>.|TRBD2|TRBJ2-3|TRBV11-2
TGTGCCAGCAGCTTAGGATTGAGGGCGGGGGGCACAGATACGCAGTATTTT
CASSLGLRAGGTDTQYF
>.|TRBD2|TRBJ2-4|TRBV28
TGTGCCAGCAGTTTGGCGGGGGGAAACATTCAGTACTTC
CASSLAGGNIQYF
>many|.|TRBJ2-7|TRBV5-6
TGTGCCAGCAGCTTCCGGGACTCCCCCTACGAGCAGTACTTC
CASSFRDSPYEQYF
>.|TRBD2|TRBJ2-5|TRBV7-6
TGTGCCAGCAGCTCGTCGGGGGGGCCTGGGACCCAGTACTTC
CASSSSGGPGTQYF
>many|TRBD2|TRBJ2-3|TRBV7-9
TGTGCCAGCAGCCGGCCCCCCGCGGGACTAGAAACAGATACGCAGTATTTT
CASSRPPAGLETDTQYF
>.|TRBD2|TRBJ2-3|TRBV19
TGTGCCAGTAGCATACTAGCGGGAGAAGGGGCAGATACGCAGTATTTT
CASSILAGEGADTQYF
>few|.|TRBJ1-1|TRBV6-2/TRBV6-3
TGTGCCAGCAGTTCGCAAAGGGGCCAGGATAAAGGCACTGAAGCTTTCTTT
CASSSQRGQDKGTEAFF
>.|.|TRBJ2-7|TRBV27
TGTGCCAGCAGTCCTTCAAGCGGCTACGAGCAGTACTTC
CASSPSSGYEQYF
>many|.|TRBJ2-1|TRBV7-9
TGTGCCAGCAGCGATAAGGGGGGAGGGGGGGGTGAGCAGTTCTTC
CASSDKGGGGGEQFF
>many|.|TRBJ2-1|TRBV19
TGTGCCAGTATGGGGGGTATCTCCTACAATGAGCAGTTCTTC
CASMGGISYNEQFF
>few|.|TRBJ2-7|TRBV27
TGTGCCAGCAGTTTAATCGGGGTTGAGTACGAGCAGTACTTC
CASSLIGVEYEQYF
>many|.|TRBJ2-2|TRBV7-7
TGTGCCAGCAGCCCAATGTCGGGGGGGGAGCTGTTTTTT
CASSPMSGGELFF
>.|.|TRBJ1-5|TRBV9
TGTGCCAGCAGCCAGGGGAAGGGTGTTCAGCCCCAGCATTTT
CASSQGKGVQPQHF
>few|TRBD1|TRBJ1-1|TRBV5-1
TGCGCCAGCAGCTTCACGGGACAGGGGGCATTAACTGAAGCTTTCTTT
CASSFTGQGALTEAFF
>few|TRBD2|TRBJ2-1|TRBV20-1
TGCAGTGCTAGGGCCATGACTAGCGGGCCTTACAATGAGCAGTTCTTC
CSARAMTSGPYNEQFF
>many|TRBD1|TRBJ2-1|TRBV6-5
TGTGCCAGCAGTTCTACAGGGGGCGCAGGGGACAATGAGCAGTTCTTC
CASSSTGGAGDNEQFF
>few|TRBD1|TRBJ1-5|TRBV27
TGTGCCAGCAGTTTATCCGCAGGGGGCCTCAATCAGCCCCAGCATTTT
CASSLSAGGLNQPQHF
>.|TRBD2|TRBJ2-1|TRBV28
TGTGCCAGCGGCGGGACTAGCGGGAGTTTTCCTTATGAGCAGTTCTTC
CASGGTSGSFPYEQFF
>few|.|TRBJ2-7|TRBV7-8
TGTGCCAGCAGCTTAGGGGGCGGGGCCAGCTCCTACGAGCAGTACTTC
CASSLGGGASSYEQYF